This T cell receptor beta chain comes out of a study of T cell repertoires in cytomegalovirus infection. This CDR3 spans 15 amino acids. The V end lost 3 bases, the J end lost 5 bases, and 17 bases lay between the germline ends. Looked up from germline, CDR1 is SGDLS and CDR2 is YYNGEE. MiXCR, applied by TCRdb to the reads, yields one record per CDR3 protein. The sample shows some 50,000 distinct CDR3 sequences, around 23% of them seen only once. In regard to this clonotype: Its antigen is unidentified.

The origin of this receptor is a human donor in good health (CMV status not recorded). Some clones in this sample may be carry-over from other donors' samples. This chain uses TRBV9 with TRBJ2-5; D could derive from TRBD1 or TRBD2 (6 bases each). Source: CD8+ T cells from cultured PBMCs, taken from culture after CMV antigen stimulation. For the CDR3, the DNA is TGTGCCAGCAGCGGAGTGGGGGGCAGGAGGGAGACCCAGTACTTC. This sequence encodes CASSGVGGRRETQYF.